Listed here are 14 T cell receptor beta chains from one sample, sequenced in a study of cytomegalovirus exposure and HLA in healthy donors. PCR used 60 Vbeta primers and 13 Jbeta primers. The data were produced by immunoSEQ multiplex PCR, yet TCRdb's version contains in-frame clones alone and is incomplete. Of 150,000 to 200,000 clones listed, around 87% are singletons. The sample was PBMCs. The receptors were gathered from a woman between 18 and 29 years old in good health and CMV-seronegative.

The rearrangement links TRBV6-5 to TRBJ2-1, with 10 bases that match TRBD1. The CDR3 totals 15 residues. With V trimmed by 6 bases and J by 9 bases, 11 bases remained unmatched. Per the germline V gene, CDR1 is MNHEY and CDR2 is SVGAGI. The CDR3 sequence: CASRRQGATHGEQFF. CDR3 DNA: TGTGCCAGCAGACGACAGGGGGCGACCCATGGTGAGCAGTTCTTC.

The gene calls are TRBV5-4 and TRBJ1-2, with D perhaps matching TRBD1 (6 bases). The CDR3 totals 14 residues. V was trimmed by 3 bases and J by 8 bases, leaving 17 bases between them. Per germline, CDR1 SGHNT and CDR2 YYREEE (reference sequence). As DNA, the CDR3 is TGTGCCAGCAGCTACGGACAGTCGGAAGAGGGCTACACCTTC. It translates to CASSYGQSEEGYTF.

J is TRBJ1-2 and V is TRBV11-2; D gene unclear. The CDR3 runs to 13 residues. The V gene lost 5 bases and the J gene lost 1 base, with 8 bases spanning the gap. In germline, CDR1 is SGHAT, CDR2 FQNNGV. The CDR3 DNA reads TGTGCCAGCAGCCTCACATATAACTATGGCTACACCTTC. Its translation is CASSLTYNYGYTF.

V and J are TRBV7-2 and TRBJ2-5; D unclear. The J call may be mistaken, given a closer DNA end match to TRBJ2-7. The length of the CDR3 is 12 residues. Germline lookup yields CDR1 SGHTA and CDR2 FQGNSA. Here the CDR3 reads CASSLMSYEQYF. The CDR3 region has the DNA TGTGCCAGCAGCTTAATGTCCTACGAGCAGTACTTC.

The gene calls are TRBV5-4 and TRBJ2-7; unclear D gene. Trimming left V 4 bases short and J 1 base short, with 15 bases between. Germline V CDR1 and CDR2: SGHNT, YYREEE (reference sequence). There are 15 residues in the CDR3. The CDR3 loop is CASSGGPVLSYEQYF. The CDR3 nucleotides read TGTGCCAGCAGCGGTGGCCCTGTCCTTTCCTACGAGCAGTACTTC.

The gene calls are TRBV18 and TRBJ2-1, with 8 nucleotides matching TRBD2. CDR3 length: 13 amino acids. V was clipped by 4 bases and J by 7 bases; unmatched bases: 3. Germline V gene lookup returns CDR1 KGHSH and CDR2 LQKENI. The CDR3 bases are TGTGCCAGCTCACGCGGCGGGAGGAATGAGCAGTTCTTC. Its protein is CASSRGGRNEQFF.

V is TRBV27 and J is TRBJ2-7; no reliable D call. The CDR3 covers 15 residues. The V end lost 1 base, the J end lost 2 bases, and 12 bases lay between the germline ends. From germline, CDR1 is MNHEY and CDR2 SMNVEV (reference sequence). The CDR3 reads CASSLLNSYPYEQYF. The CDR3 nucleotides are TGTGCCAGCAGTTTATTAAACAGCTACCCCTACGAGCAGTACTTC.

The chain joins TRBV5-1 to TRBJ1-2; 7 bases line up with TRBD1. CDR1 and CDR2 (germline): SGHRS, YFSETQ. The junction had 7 bases not matched to a gene; V was cut back by 4 bases and J by 4 bases. The CDR3 is 14 residues long. CDR3 DNA sequence: TGCGCCAGCAGCCCGGGACAGAGAAGCTATGGCTACACCTTC. As protein: CASSPGQRSYGYTF.

V is TRBV6-1 and J is TRBJ1-4; 8 nucleotides line up with TRBD1. Germline loops: CDR1 MNHNS, CDR2 SASEGT. The CDR3 sequence is 18 residues long. Trimming took 4 bases from V and 0 from J; bases not matched to a gene: 10. For the CDR3, the DNA is TGTGCCAGCAGTGCGCTGACAGGGGTAGGGTCAACTAATGAAAAACTGTTTTTT. This translates into CASSALTGVGSTNEKLFF.

CDR3 sequence reads: CASSTDPGQQETQYF. DNA for the CDR3: TGTGCCAGCAGTACAGATCCGGGACAACAAGAGACCCAGTACTTC. The J gene is TRBJ2-5, the V gene TRBV6-6; possible D gene TRBD1, 6 bases. The CDR3 contains 15 residues. Germline CDR1 and CDR2: MNHNY and SVGAGI (reference sequence). V shed 5 bases and J shed 2 bases, with 15 bases lying between them.

The gene calls are TRBV5-1 and TRBJ1-1; D gene ambiguous. The length of the CDR3 is 17 residues. The V end was cut by 0 bases, the J end by 0 bases, with 15 bases between. CDR1 and CDR2 from the germline V gene are SGHRS and YFSETQ. The CDR3 sequence: CASSLVGGSNVNTEAFF. The CDR3 DNA reads as TGCGCCAGCAGCTTGGTTGGAGGCTCCAACGTGAACACTGAAGCTTTCTTT.

The chain couples TRBV7-2 to TRBJ2-3, with a possible D match to TRBD1 (5 bases). Germline V gene data show CDR1 as SGHTA and CDR2 as FQGNSA. V was cut by 1 base and J by 4 bases, with 6 bases left in between. The CDR3 has 13 residues. Written as DNA, the CDR3 is TGTGCCAGCAGCTTAGGACAGTCAGATACGCAGTATTTT. Amino acid sequence: CASSLGQSDTQYF.

This sequence joins TRBV29-1 and TRBJ2-7, with D possibly being TRBD1 (6 bases). The CDR3 runs to 17 residues. The V end was cut by 4 bases, the J end by 4 bases, with 26 bases between. The V gene's germline CDR1 is SQVTM and CDR2 ANQGSEA. The CDR3 nucleotides are TGCAGCGTTGTTGTATCTCCCTCCCCAACAGGGCTGTACGAGCAGTACTTC. It yields the protein CSVVVSPSPTGLYEQYF.

This clone appeared a single time. The chain recombines TRBV11-3 with TRBJ1-4, with D perhaps TRBD1 (6 bases). Trimming took 6 bases from V and 11 from J, leaving 16 bases between them. This CDR3 comprises 13 residues. Germline loops: CDR1 SGHNT, CDR2 YENEEA. CDR3 in amino acids: CASSSTGARKLFF. Here the CDR3 DNA reads TGTGCCAGCAGTTCGACAGGAGCACGGAAACTGTTTTTT.